This TCR beta chain was sequenced in a study of metastatic and nonmetastatic thyroid tumors. For the study at large: Repertoires from blood and tumor or nodule tissue of malignant and benign thyroid patients were compared. Notes on the study in general: Reported TCR beta diversity, measured in blood and tumor, was significantly higher for malignant thyroid tumors than for benign nodules.

Concerning this clone itself: The antigen remains unidentified.

CDR3 length: 11 residues. Trimming removed 2 bases at V and 8 bases at J, with 4 bases between. Germline CDR1 and CDR2: LGHDT and YNNKEL (reference sequence). In the authors' workflow: Researchers built a distant-metastasis classifier for papillary thyroid cancer that drew on CDR3 differences across clinicopathological groups. From the PCR reads, TCRdb re-called clones with MiXCR. The V and J calls follow TCRdb's processing rather than the paper's. The data show approximately 41,000 clones, less than 25% seen once. Each patient went into thyroid surgery without having received any treatment. The rearrangement uses TRBV3-1 and TRBJ2-1; no clear D gene. The sequencing input was tumor tissue. This sequence originates from a female donor with papillary thyroid cancer or a benign thyroid nodule (not recorded which). Some clones in this sample may be carry-over from other donors' samples. In DNA, the CDR3 is TGTGCCAGCAGCCAATGGCATGAGCAGTTCTTC. This gives the protein CASSQWHEQFF.